Listed here are 32 T cell receptor beta chains from one sample, sequenced in a study of T cells in Graves' hyperthyroidism and ophthalmopathy. Amplification of TCR beta CDR3 regions used RNA as the template. First-round RT-PCR of the TCR CDR3 relied on the HTBI primer set. Using its own MiXCR run on the multiplex PCR reads, TCRdb lists one record per CDR3 protein. The data contain some 560,000 distinct CDR3 sequences, 15% to 19% of them singletons. The sample was blood. These receptor sequences come from a woman under 40 with Graves' hyperthyroidism.

This clonotype was counted ten times or more. V is TRBV24-1 and J is TRBJ2-2, with 9 bases matching TRBD2. The V gene end was trimmed by 6 bases and the J gene end by 5 bases; junction bases not matched to a gene: 12. Germline V gene sequence: CDR1 KGHDR, CDR2 SFDVKD. The CDR3 contains 17 residues. The CDR3 DNA follows: TGTGCCACCAGTTGGAGTAGCGGGAGAGGAGGTACCGGGGAGCTGTTTTTT. Protein product: CATSWSSGRGGTGELFF.

Ten or more counts support this clonotype. The V and J genes are TRBV10-3 and TRBJ2-5, with TRBD2 identical over 7 bases. This CDR3 region has 16 residues. The germline V gene encodes CDR1 ENHRY and CDR2 SYGVKD. V shed 4 bases, J shed 4 bases, and the junction held 12 bases outside the gene matches. CDR3 loop: CAISVRDSGEGETQYF. The CDR3 region has the DNA TGTGCCATCAGTGTGCGGGACTCGGGGGAGGGAGAGACCCAGTACTTC.

The V and J genes are TRBV12-3 or TRBV12-4 and TRBJ2-2; 8 nucleotides agree with TRBD2. The CDR3 length is 16 residues. V lost 4 bases, J lost 5 bases, and 9 bases stayed unmatched. CDR3 coding DNA: TGTGCCAGCAGTTCGCCGGGACTAGTCAGGACCGGGGAGCTGTTTTTT. It yields the protein CASSSPGLVRTGELFF.

V usage is TRBV20-1 and J usage is TRBJ2-3, with 11 bases fitting TRBD2. The germline gives CDR1 DFQATT, CDR2 SNEGSKA (reference sequence). CDR3 size: 16 residues. V dropped 1 base and J dropped 3; count of bases not matched to a gene: 6. Here the CDR3 reads CSARGGSGRETDTQYF. CDR3 coding DNA: TGCAGTGCTAGAGGGGGTAGCGGGAGGGAAACAGATACGCAGTATTTT.

This clonotype appeared many times. The chain combines TRBV7-9 with TRBJ2-3; 11 bases map to TRBD2. CDR3 length equals 17 residues. V lost 5 bases and J lost 2; bases outside the gene matches: 9. Germline lookup yields CDR1 SEHNR and CDR2 FQNEAQ (reference sequence). The CDR3 DNA reads TGTGCCAGCAGCCATTATAGCGGGAGGGCCCTCACAGATACGCAGTATTTT. As protein: CASSHYSGRALTDTQYF.

This clonotype was detected ten times or more. This chain uses TRBV7-9 with TRBJ2-4, with D possibly TRBD2 on 5 matching bases. The CDR3 runs 16 residues. Germline V CDR1 and CDR2: SEHNR, FQNEAQ (reference sequence). Trimming cost V 2 bases and J 0 bases, with 11 bases left between them. In DNA form, the CDR3 reads TGTGCCAGCAGCTTAACAACTGGACTAGCCAAAAACATTCAGTACTTC. Translation gives CASSLTTGLAKNIQYF.

The rearrangement links TRBV20-1 to TRBJ2-7, with 7 bases identical to TRBD1. This CDR3 is 15 amino acids long. CDR1 is DFQATT and CDR2 is SNEGSKA in the germline V gene (reference sequence). J lost 0 bases, V lost 3 bases, and 8 bases had no gene match. The CDR3, as DNA: TGCAGTGCTAGCTTATACCGGGACAGCTCCTACGAGCAGTACTTC. Translation gives CSASLYRDSSYEQYF.

The V call is TRBV5-5, the J call TRBJ1-5, with 9 bases identical to TRBD1. The CDR3 length is 16 residues. From germline, CDR1 is SGHKS and CDR2 YYEKEE (reference sequence). J gave up 0 bases and V 4 bases, and 5 bases lay outside the gene matches. CDR3 DNA: TGTGCCAGCAGCCCGGGGACAGGGTATAGCAATCAGCCCCAGCATTTT. Its protein product is CASSPGTGYSNQPQHF.

This chain connects TRBV9 to TRBJ2-1; 15 bases agree with TRBD2. From germline, CDR1 is SGDLS and CDR2 YYNGEE. Unmatched junction bases numbered 5, after V lost 0 bases and J lost 1 base. CDR3 size: 19 residues. The CDR3 DNA sequence: TGTGCCAGCAGCGTAGCCTCCGGGACTAGCGGGGGGTCCTACAATGAGCAGTTCTTC. This encodes CASSVASGTSGGSYNEQFF.

V and J are TRBV10-3 and TRBJ1-2, with 9 bases aligning to TRBD1. This CDR3 contains 15 residues. V lost 6 bases to trimming and J lost 6 bases; unmatched junction nucleotides: 11. Germline loops: CDR1 ENHRY, CDR2 SYGVKD. The CDR3 loop is CAIRNRDRDVDGYTF. The CDR3 DNA sequence: TGTGCCATCAGAAACCGGGACAGGGACGTAGATGGCTACACCTTC.

On this clonotype: Since a much larger clone is just one base distant, this may be a read error. V and J are TRBV15 and TRBJ2-7; no clear D gene. This CDR3 comprises 14 residues. CDR1 LNHNV and CDR2 YYDKDF come from the germline V gene (reference sequence). The chain's CDR3 is CAISRDRASYEQYF. In DNA form, the CDR3 reads TGTGCCATCAGCAGAGATCGGGCCTCCTACGAGCAGTACTTC.

This clonotype occurred a few times. The rearrangement joins TRBV19 to TRBJ2-4, with D perhaps being TRBD1 or TRBD2 (5 bases each). V lost 3 bases and J 0 bases, leaving 9 bases between the germline ends. Germline V gives CDR1 LNHDA, CDR2 SQIVND (reference sequence). The CDR3 is made up of 15 amino acids. CDR3 amino acids: CASSIGGLAKNIQYF. CDR3 nucleotides: TGTGCCAGTAGTATTGGGGGTTTAGCCAAAAACATTCAGTACTTC.

The rearrangement joins TRBV15 to TRBJ1-5; 7 positions agree with TRBD1. This CDR3 comprises 20 residues. Looked up from germline, CDR1 is LNHNV and CDR2 is YYDKDF (reference sequence). Germline trimming cut 0 bases from V and 9 bases from J; bases unmatched to any gene: 23. DNA for the CDR3: TGTGCCACCAGCAGAGACCCGACAGGGCTAAACCCGGCCTCTATTAGGCCCCAGCATTTT. Its protein product is CATSRDPTGLNPASIRPQHF.

This clonotype has ten or more counts. The chain combines TRBV20-1 with TRBJ1-5; D remains unclear. Trimming stripped 4 bases from V and 0 bases from J, with 7 bases between. Germline CDR1 reads DFQATT; CDR2 reads SNEGSKA (reference sequence). This CDR3 comprises 13 residues. CDR3 loop: CSATDYSNQPQHF. The CDR3 DNA follows: TGCAGTGCTACCGATTATAGCAATCAGCCCCAGCATTTT.

There are a few counts of this clonotype. V and J are TRBV9 and TRBJ2-5; the match to TRBD2 covers 9 bases. Germline V gene sequence: CDR1 SGDLS, CDR2 YYNGEE. The V gene end was trimmed by 1 base and the J gene end by 3 bases; junction bases not matched to a gene: 16. The CDR3 length is 19 residues. The CDR3 coding sequence is TGTGCCAGCAGCGTATATAATGGGGGGGTAGCGGGAGTAGAAGAGACCCAGTACTTC. It is translated as CASSVYNGGVAGVEETQYF.

This clonotype was picked up many times. V gene TRBV5-1 combines with J gene TRBJ1-2; 8 bases match TRBD1. Germline V gives CDR1 SGHRS, CDR2 YFSETQ. V shed 4 bases, J shed 1 base, and the junction held 3 bases outside the gene matches. This CDR3 spans 14 amino acids. The CDR3 coding sequence is TGCGCCAGCAGCCCAGGGGGCGGTAACTATGGCTACACCTTC. As protein: CASSPGGGNYGYTF.

This clonotype was counted a few times. A much larger clone lies one base from this, so it may be a read error. The J gene is TRBJ2-1, the V gene TRBV6-1; 7 bases align to TRBD2. CDR3 length: 13 amino acids. V shed 6 bases, J shed 5 bases, and the junction held 4 bases outside the gene matches. Per the germline V gene, CDR1 is MNHNS and CDR2 is SASEGT. The CDR3 DNA reads as TGTGCCAGCAGCCGCGGGACTAACAATGAGCAGTTCTTC. Translation gives CASSRGTNNEQFF.

This clonotype was picked up a small number of times. The chain has TRBV5-6 and TRBJ2-2; 8 bases map to TRBD2. Germline values: CDR1 SGHDT, CDR2 YYEEEE. The CDR3 contains 13 residues. With 5 bases clipped from V and 6 bases from J, the junction kept 3 bases outside the gene matches. The CDR3 loop reads CASSVTSAGELFF. CDR3 nucleotides: TGTGCCAGCAGTGTGACTAGCGCCGGGGAGCTGTTTTTT. Full variable domain (missing parts from reference TRBV5-6 and TRBJ2-2): DAGVTQSPTHLIKTRGQQVTLRCSPKSGHDTVSWYQQALGQGPQFIFQYYEEEERQRGNFPDRFSGHQFPNYSSELNVNALLLGDSALYLCASSVTSAGELFFGEGSRLTVL.

V gene TRBV20-1 combines with J gene TRBJ1-6, with D maybe TRBD1 (5 bases). CDR1 is DFQATT and CDR2 is SNEGSKA in the germline V gene (reference sequence). CDR3 length: 16 residues. Trimming left V 0 bases short and J 4 bases short, with 13 bases between. The CDR3 DNA reads TGCAGTGCTAGAGATCAAATCGGGGGTTATAATTCACCCCTCCACTTT. This gives the protein CSARDQIGGYNSPLHF.

This chain connects TRBV4-3 to TRBJ2-2; no firm D call. CDR1 LGHNA and CDR2 YSLEER come from the germline V gene. V was trimmed by 0 bases and J by 2 bases, leaving 13 bases between them. CDR3 length: 17 amino acids. The CDR3 sequence: CASSQDMAELNTGELFF. The CDR3 DNA reads as TGCGCCAGCAGCCAAGATATGGCAGAACTAAACACCGGGGAGCTGTTTTTT.

This clonotype was seen at least ten times. The chain carries TRBV11-2 and TRBJ2-7; possibly TRBD2 for D (6 bases). The V and J ends lost 5 bases and 5 bases respectively, with 19 bases between them. The CDR3 contains 15 residues. Germline CDR1 reads SGHAT; CDR2 reads FQNNGV. The CDR3 here is CASSPGDPRTDEQYF. The CDR3 DNA reads TGTGCCAGCAGCCCGGGGGACCCGCGAACGGACGAGCAGTACTTC.

This clonotype was found a few times. V gene TRBV7-9 combines with J gene TRBJ1-1; D is perhaps TRBD1 (6 bases). The CDR3 loop spans 15 amino acids. Per germline, CDR1 SEHNR and CDR2 FQNEAQ (reference sequence). V was shortened by 6 bases and J by 1 base, with 15 bases between the two germline ends. The CDR3 bases are TGTGCCAGCAGTTCTAGGGGGGGGGGGAACACTGAAGCTTTCTTT. It translates to CASSSRGGGNTEAFF.

This clonotype showed up many times. V usage is TRBV30 and J usage is TRBJ1-6; perhaps TRBD1 as D (5 bases). V was cut by 4 bases and J by 7 bases, with 23 bases left in between. Per the germline V gene, CDR1 is GTSNPN and CDR2 is SVGIG (reference sequence). This CDR3 spans 17 amino acids. The chain's CDR3 is CAWMSATRGSQNSPLHF. The DNA for the CDR3 is TGTGCCTGGATGAGTGCGACCCGGGGGTCTCAAAATTCACCCCTCCACTTT.

This clonotype was counted many times. J is TRBJ2-7 and V is TRBV6-1; 11 bases map to TRBD2. Looked up from germline, CDR1 is MNHNS and CDR2 is SASEGT. The J segment lost 3 bases and the V segment lost 5 bases, leaving 12 bases of the junction unmatched. The CDR3 is made up of 17 amino acids. CDR3 nucleotide sequence: TGTGCCAGCAGTCGAAACCCGGGGACTAGCGGTTACTACGAGCAGTACTTC. Its translation: CASSRNPGTSGYYEQYF.

J is TRBJ2-3 and V is TRBV6-5; tentative D call: TRBD2 (5 bases). CDR3 length: 17 residues. Trimming pared 2 bases from V and 3 bases from J, leaving 18 bases between. Per germline, CDR1 MNHEY and CDR2 SVGAGI. The CDR3 protein is CASSYTGPYGGTDTQYF. The CDR3 DNA is TGTGCCAGCAGTTACACCGGGCCTTATGGAGGAACAGATACGCAGTATTTT.

This clonotype was detected ten times or more. The rearrangement joins TRBV7-3 to TRBJ2-2; maybe TRBD2 (6 bases). This CDR3 is 17 amino acids long. The V end lost 5 bases, the J end lost 2 bases, and 18 bases lay between the germline ends. Germline lookup yields CDR1 SGHTA and CDR2 FQGTGA. The DNA of the CDR3 is TGTGCCAGCAGCACCCTCCCGCGGGACCTAAACACCGGGGAGCTGTTTTTT. Its translation: CASSTLPRDLNTGELFF.

The chain has TRBV6-5 and TRBJ2-2; 12 bases map to TRBD2. The CDR3 extends over 19 amino acids. The germline V gene encodes CDR1 MNHEY and CDR2 SVGAGI. Trimming at V came to 3 bases and at J to 1 base, leaving 9 bases not matched to a gene. CDR3 amino acids: CASSYWGASGRGNTGELFF. Written as DNA, the CDR3 is TGTGCCAGCAGTTATTGGGGGGCTAGCGGGAGGGGGAACACCGGGGAGCTGTTTTTT.

The sample holds many counts of this clonotype. The rearrangement joins TRBV7-2 to TRBJ1-5, with TRBD1 as a possible D gene (6 bases). The germline V gene has CDR1 SGHTA and CDR2 FQGNSA. The V gene lost 4 bases and the J gene lost 4 bases, with 14 bases spanning the gap. The length of the CDR3 is 15 residues. This chain's CDR3 is CASSSTGLGNQPQHF. CDR3 coding DNA: TGTGCCAGCAGCTCGACAGGCCTGGGGAATCAGCCCCAGCATTTT.

This clonotype has ten or more counts. The chain carries TRBV10-2 and TRBJ1-1; perhaps TRBD1 as D (5 bases). The germline V and J ends were trimmed by 5 bases and 5 bases, with 15 bases remaining between them. The CDR3 has 14 amino acids. From germline, CDR1 is WSHSY and CDR2 SAAADI. The CDR3 spells CASSSGSSGTEAFF. In nucleotides, the CDR3 is TGCGCCAGCAGTTCGGGCAGTTCAGGGACTGAAGCTTTCTTT.

This clonotype has a count of ten or more. This chain connects TRBV14 to TRBJ2-1; D is undetermined. V was trimmed by 5 bases and J by 10 bases, leaving 15 bases between them. Germline V lookup: CDR1 SGHDN, CDR2 FVKESK. This CDR3 spans 13 amino acids. CDR3: CASSSHNSREQFF. CDR3 DNA sequence: TGTGCCAGCAGCTCGCACAACAGTAGAGAGCAGTTCTTC.

This clonotype appeared many times. The V call is TRBV18, the J call TRBJ2-7; D is perhaps TRBD1 (5 bases). The CDR3 loop spans 14 amino acids. V lost 3 bases to trimming and J lost 2 bases, with 11 bases between them. Per germline, CDR1 KGHSH and CDR2 LQKENI. The CDR3 region has the DNA TGTGCCAGCTCACCGACGCGACAGCCCTACGAGCAGTACTTC. Its translation: CASSPTRQPYEQYF. Together with reference TRBV18 and TRBJ2-7, the CDR3 gives the full variable domain: NAGVMQNPRHLVRRRGQEARLRCSPMKGHSHVYWYRQLPEEGLKFMVYLQKENIIDESGMPKERFSAEFPKEGPSILRIQQVVRGDSAAYFCASSPTRQPYEQYFGPGTRLTVT.

This clonotype was detected ten times or more. The V call is TRBV2, the J call TRBJ2-1, with 13 positions matching TRBD2. Looked up from germline, CDR1 is SNHLY and CDR2 is FYNNEI. The V gene end was trimmed by 6 bases and the J gene end by 8 bases; junction bases not matched to a gene: 4. CDR3 length: 14 residues. CDR3 in amino acids: CASRRTSGSDEQFF. The DNA of the CDR3 is TGTGCCAGCAGAAGGACTAGCGGGAGTGATGAGCAGTTCTTC.